This entry describes one TCR beta chain. In terms of age and location, participants ranged from roughly 18 to 90 years and lived in approximately 26 US areas. Cohorts were based on clinical histories the participants reported. Individuals in the exposed group had encountered a COVID-19 case within 2 weeks preceding study entry. The sample belongs to a study of blood T cell repertoires in COVID-19. About the research overall: PBMCs, B-cell-depleted T cells, or T cells provided the cDNA or gDNA that made up the material.

The repertoire was sequenced with immunoSEQ multiplex PCR; TCRdb's copy has only in-frame clones and lacks some. The sample carries about 240,000 clones, about 80% recorded once. This clonotype originated in a woman between 40 and 55 years old who had been exposed to COVID-19. Sequenced input: PBMCs or T cells enriched from blood (not recorded which).

The CDR3 nucleotides read TGTGCCACGGACCGGGGGGCGGGAGATACGCAGTATTTT. Translation: CATDRGAGDTQYF. V is TRBV24-1 and J is TRBJ2-3, with D perhaps TRBD2 (7 bases). Trimming shortened V by 10 bases and J by 5 bases, and 15 bases separated the two germline ends. Germline V CDR1 and CDR2: KGHDR, SFDVKD. The CDR3 sequence is 13 residues long.